Listed here are 30 T cell receptor beta chains from one sample, sequenced in a study of T cell changes during pregnancy in multiple sclerosis. Some clones are missing from TCRdb's copy, which holds only in-frame ones; the method was immunoSEQ multiplex PCR. The repertoire holds 55,000 to 70,000 clones, with about 90% as singletons. The sequencing used peripheral blood, collected in the third trimester of pregnancy. Every receptor here comes from a female donor in good health, enrolled as a control in a pregnancy study.

J is TRBJ1-1 and V is TRBV5-1; weak D call: TRBD1 (5 bases). V was pared by 0 bases and J by 2 bases, with 14 bases between. This CDR3 has 16 residues. In germline, CDR1 is SGHRS, CDR2 YFSETQ. CDR3 DNA sequence: TGCGCCAGCAGCTTGGACGGGGGGGTGCAAAACACTGAAGCTTTCTTT. It yields the protein CASSLDGGVQNTEAFF.

V and J are TRBV9 and TRBJ1-2; TRBD1 aligns across 8 bases. This CDR3 is built from 15 residues. J lost 4 bases, V lost 0 bases, and 5 bases had no gene match. Germline V gives CDR1 SGDLS, CDR2 YYNGEE. The CDR3: CASSVATGTGYGYTF. Written as DNA, the CDR3 is TGTGCCAGCAGCGTAGCTACGGGGACAGGCTATGGCTACACCTTC.

The chain uses TRBV2 and TRBJ2-2; TRBD1 matches 7 bases. The CDR3 has 15 residues. From germline, CDR1 is SNHLY and CDR2 FYNNEI. The V and J ends lost 1 base and 4 bases, in that order; junction bases with no gene match: 3. CDR3: CASSEVGDSTGELFF. CDR3 in DNA: TGTGCCAGCAGTGAAGTCGGGGACAGCACCGGGGAGCTGTTTTTT.

This sequence joins TRBV6-5 and TRBJ2-5; TRBD2 aligns across 7 bases. The junction had 7 bases not matched to a gene; V was cut back by 3 bases and J by 0 bases. Germline V CDR1 and CDR2: MNHEY, SVGAGI. CDR3 length: 16 amino acids. CDR3 DNA sequence: TGTGCCAGCAGTTATCCGCGGGGGACGTACCAAGAGACCCAGTACTTC. This sequence encodes CASSYPRGTYQETQYF.

The chain uses TRBV30 and TRBJ2-1, with TRBD1 matching 7 bases. The CDR3 totals 16 residues. V shed 7 bases, J shed 16 bases, and the junction held 28 bases outside the gene matches. Germline V CDR1 and CDR2: GTSNPN, SVGIG (reference sequence). Here the CDR3 DNA reads TGTGCCTCCGAGGGGTTAGGGGGCCGCCGTGGGCCGTTAGGCTTCTTC. This translates into CASEGLGGRRGPLGFF.

The chain combines TRBV7-3 with TRBJ2-7, with D perhaps being TRBD1 or TRBD2 (5 bases each). The ends were cut back, 7 bases at V and 1 base at J, with 14 bases in the middle. The germline CDR1 and CDR2 sequences are SGHTA and FQGTGA. The CDR3 totals 14 residues. The CDR3 is CASTLTGQSYEQYF. The CDR3 DNA sequence: TGTGCCAGCACCCTAACGGGGCAGTCCTACGAGCAGTACTTC.

The chain carries TRBV27 and TRBJ1-6; TRBD1 is a possible D gene (6 bases). The CDR3 has 16 amino acids. Trimming removed 3 bases at V and 2 bases at J, with 11 bases between. Per the germline V gene, CDR1 is MNHEY and CDR2 is SMNVEV (reference sequence). The CDR3 DNA follows: TGTGCCAGCAGTTTCGCCAGGGGAACCTATAATTCACCCCTCCACTTT. Translating gives CASSFARGTYNSPLHF.

The chain joins TRBV30 to TRBJ2-2; D is ambiguous. Germline-derived CDR1 and CDR2 are GTSNPN and SVGIG (reference sequence). The CDR3 spans 13 residues. V lost 2 bases and J lost 7, with 11 bases in between. The CDR3 region is CAWSRQVVGELFF. The CDR3 DNA reads TGTGCCTGGAGTAGGCAGGTTGTCGGGGAGCTGTTTTTT.

The gene calls are TRBV19 and TRBJ2-2; 15 bases match TRBD2. The CDR3 is made up of 19 amino acids. CDR1 is LNHDA and CDR2 is SQIVND in the germline V gene (reference sequence). Germline trimming cut 5 bases from V and 4 bases from J; bases unmatched to any gene: 11. As DNA, the CDR3 is TGTGCCAGTAGTGGGAGGGGGACTAGCGGGGGGCCAATCACCGGGGAGCTGTTTTTT. It encodes CASSGRGTSGGPITGELFF.

This rearrangement joins TRBV11-3 to TRBJ2-7; D might be TRBD1 (5 bases). Germline CDR1 reads SGHNT; CDR2 reads YENEEA. The V end lost 5 bases, the J end lost 0 bases, and 8 bases lay between the germline ends. CDR3 size: 13 residues. The CDR3 coding sequence is TGTGCCAGCAGCCCTCAGGGCTCCTACGAGCAGTACTTC. This gives the protein CASSPQGSYEQYF.

The chain is built from TRBV7-9 and TRBJ1-2; 8 positions match TRBD1. The CDR3 extends over 15 amino acids. Germline trimming cut 1 base from V and 4 bases from J; bases unmatched to any gene: 5. Germline CDR1 and CDR2: SEHNR and FQNEAQ (reference sequence). CDR3 in amino acids: CASSLVGQGGYGYTF. CDR3 DNA sequence: TGTGCCAGCAGCTTAGTAGGACAGGGCGGCTATGGCTACACCTTC.

The chain recombines TRBV18 with TRBJ2-1; D is possibly TRBD2 (6 bases). Trimming removed 6 bases from V and 2 bases from J, with 11 bases in between. Germline V gene lookup returns CDR1 KGHSH and CDR2 LQKENI. The CDR3 totals 14 residues. The CDR3 region is CASSPGGTYNEQFF. In DNA, the CDR3 is TGTGCCAGCTCCCCTGGCGGGACCTACAATGAGCAGTTCTTC.

The chain links TRBV20-1 to TRBJ2-3; no clear D gene. Deletions cut 3 bases from V and 2 bases from J, with 3 bases between. Germline V CDR1 and CDR2: DFQATT, SNEGSKA (reference sequence). This CDR3 comprises 11 residues. The CDR3 bases are TGCAGTGCTAGTCACACAGATACGCAGTATTTT. Translating gives CSASHTDTQYF.

The chain recombines TRBV10-3 with TRBJ2-1; D possibly corresponds to TRBD2 (7 bases). Germline CDR1 is ENHRY and CDR2 is SYGVKD. Trimming cost V 7 bases and J 9 bases, with 22 bases left between them. The CDR3 totals 15 residues. CDR3 residues: CAIKPASGGVGEQFF. CDR3 bases: TGTGCCATCAAGCCTGCTTCGGGGGGCGTAGGTGAGCAGTTCTTC.

The gene calls are TRBV5-1 and TRBJ2-2; 10 bases map to TRBD1. This CDR3 comprises 15 residues. With 3 bases clipped from V and 7 bases from J, the junction kept 6 bases outside the gene matches. The germline V gene has CDR1 SGHRS and CDR2 YFSETQ. CDR3 nucleotides: TGCGCCAGCAGCTCGCGGACAGGGGGGGGCGGGGAGCTGTTTTTT. Amino acids: CASSSRTGGGGELFF.

The rearrangement joins TRBV9 to TRBJ1-1; D gene unclear. V gave up 4 bases and J gave up 1 base, with 8 bases separating them. Germline CDR1 is SGDLS and CDR2 is YYNGEE. The CDR3 is 13 residues long. The CDR3 loop is CASSPRQNTEAFF. The DNA for the CDR3 is TGTGCCAGCAGCCCGCGGCAGAACACTGAAGCTTTCTTT.

The chain recombines TRBV6-1 with TRBJ1-6, with TRBD1 matching 8 bases. The V gene's germline CDR1 is MNHNS and CDR2 SASEGT. The trim removed 2 bases at V and 7 bases at J, leaving 7 bases unmatched. The CDR3 runs 16 residues. The CDR3 DNA reads as TGTGCCAGCAGTGAACTCCGGACAGGGAGGAATTCACCCCTCCACTTT. It translates to CASSELRTGRNSPLHF.

The chain joins TRBV5-4 to TRBJ2-3; 11 bases are shared with TRBD1. V lost 4 bases to trimming and J lost 6 bases; unmatched junction nucleotides: 4. CDR3 size: 14 residues. Germline CDR1 SGHNT, CDR2 YYREEE (reference sequence). CDR3 DNA: TGTGCCAGCAGCCGGGACAGGGGGTTGGATACGCAGTATTTT. This translates into CASSRDRGLDTQYF.

This sequence joins TRBV30 and TRBJ1-1; the D gene is possibly TRBD1 (6 bases). CDR3 length equals 12 residues. Trimming took 4 bases from V and 8 from J, leaving 14 bases between them. Germline values: CDR1 GTSNPN, CDR2 SVGIG (reference sequence). In nucleotides, the CDR3 is TGTGCCTGGAAGTTCGGGACAAGCGAAGCTTTCTTT. Its translation is CAWKFGTSEAFF.

The chain links TRBV7-8 to TRBJ1-3; D gene unclear. The germline V gene has CDR1 SGHVS and CDR2 FQNEAQ. CDR3 length: 16 residues. The V gene lost 4 bases and the J gene lost 0 bases, with 13 bases spanning the gap. CDR3 in amino acids: CASSSKVAGSGNTIYF. The CDR3 DNA follows: TGTGCCAGCAGCTCCAAAGTTGCAGGCTCTGGAAACACCATATATTTT.

This chain uses TRBV19 with TRBJ2-2; 7 nucleotides agree with TRBD2. This CDR3 spans 15 amino acids. The V gene's germline CDR1 is LNHDA and CDR2 SQIVND (reference sequence). The J segment lost 5 bases and the V segment lost 0 bases, leaving 3 bases of the junction unmatched. Here the CDR3 DNA reads TGTGCCAGTAGTATAGATCGGCGGGGGACCGGGGAGCTGTTTTTT. It specifies CASSIDRRGTGELFF.

This sequence joins TRBV6-4 and TRBJ1-2, with 9 bases fitting TRBD1. V trimming: 6 bases; J trimming: 9 bases; junction bases outside the gene matches: 11. Germline V lookup: CDR1 MRHNA, CDR2 SNTAGT. The CDR3 spans 14 residues. DNA of the CDR3: TGTGCCAGCAGCGCCACGTTGACAGGGGGAAGCTACACCTTC. This translates into CASSATLTGGSYTF.

The chain has TRBV10-3 and TRBJ2-1, with D maybe TRBD2 (5 bases). The CDR3 contains 13 residues. Germline V gene sequence: CDR1 ENHRY, CDR2 SYGVKD. Deletions cut 2 bases from V and 3 bases from J, with 5 bases between. The CDR3 loop is CAISERGYNEQFF. The CDR3 DNA follows: TGTGCCATCAGTGAGCGGGGCTACAATGAGCAGTTCTTC.

The V and J genes are TRBV6-1 and TRBJ2-7, with D tentatively TRBD2 (5 bases). The CDR3 runs to 13 residues. Germline assignment: CDR1 MNHNS and CDR2 SASEGT. Trimming left V 5 bases short and J 2 bases short, with 10 bases between. The CDR3 nucleotides are TGTGCCAGCAGTCGCGGGCGGACCTACGAGCAGTACTTC. Protein: CASSRGRTYEQYF.

This chain uses TRBV15 with TRBJ2-1; D remains unclear. Trimming took 1 base from V and 7 from J, leaving 5 bases between them. CDR3 length: 12 residues. The germline gives CDR1 LNHNV, CDR2 YYDKDF (reference sequence). The CDR3 region is CATSRGGNEQFF. CDR3 nucleotide sequence: TGTGCCACCAGCAGAGGAGGTAATGAGCAGTTCTTC.

The chain is built from TRBV7-9 and TRBJ1-5, with D tentatively TRBD1 (5 bases). This CDR3 is built from 15 residues. V was cut by 4 bases and J by 3 bases, with 13 bases left in between. Germline CDR1 and CDR2: SEHNR and FQNEAQ (reference sequence). CDR3 DNA sequence: TGTGCCAGCAGCTCCATCGGGGGGGTCAATCAGCCCCAGCATTTT. It specifies CASSSIGGVNQPQHF.

The rearrangement uses TRBV25-1 and TRBJ2-1; the D gene is possibly TRBD1 (5 bases). In germline, CDR1 is MGHDK, CDR2 SYGVNS. The CDR3 has 14 amino acids. V lost 1 base to trimming and J lost 7 bases, with 11 bases between them. The CDR3 protein is CASSESGLENEQFF. The CDR3 DNA sequence: TGTGCCAGCAGTGAATCAGGGTTAGAAAATGAGCAGTTCTTC.

V is TRBV7-8 and J is TRBJ1-1, with 7 nucleotides matching TRBD1. CDR3 size: 13 residues. After removal of 4 bases from V and 8 bases from J, the junction contained 7 bases not matched to a gene. CDR1 is SGHVS and CDR2 is FQNEAQ in the germline V gene. For the CDR3, the DNA is TGTGCCAGCAGCTCACGGACAGGTTACGAAGCTTTCTTT. It is translated as CASSSRTGYEAFF.

This clone showed up just once. The chain combines TRBV19 with TRBJ2-3; 9 nucleotides align to TRBD1. V lost 0 bases to trimming and J lost 3 bases; unmatched junction nucleotides: 10. CDR3 size: 18 residues. Looked up from germline, CDR1 is LNHDA and CDR2 is SQIVND (reference sequence). CDR3 sequence (DNA): TGTGCCAGTAGTATAGATCGAGGGACAGGGTGGGAAACAGATACGCAGTATTTT. The encoded protein is CASSIDRGTGWETDTQYF.

The chain uses TRBV7-3 and TRBJ2-7, with D possibly being TRBD2 (7 bases). The CDR3 totals 15 residues. Germline V gene data show CDR1 as SGHTA and CDR2 as FQGTGA. The ends were cut back, 1 base at V and 1 base at J, with 11 bases in the middle. The CDR3 nucleotides are TGTGCCAGCAGCTTAAGGGGGGGCGTGTCCTACGAGCAGTACTTC. Translating gives CASSLRGGVSYEQYF.